The 17 T cell receptor beta chains below come from one sample, sequenced in a study of identical twins. TCRdb recomputed calls from the 5' RACE reads with MiXCR, one row per CDR3 protein. There are some 330,000 distinct CDR3 sequences in the sample; around 9.7% occur only once, and roughly 9% lies in the top ten. The sample consisted of naive T cells sorted from blood. The receptors stem from a woman in her 50s in good health.

The chain is built from TRBV19 and TRBJ2-3; D is uncertain. The V gene lost 2 bases and the J gene lost 6 bases, with 3 bases spanning the gap. CDR1 and CDR2 from the germline V gene are LNHDA and SQIVND (reference sequence). CDR3 length: 11 residues. CDR3 region: CASSISDTQYF. The CDR3 DNA sequence: TGTGCCAGTAGTATATCCGATACGCAGTATTTT.

V gene TRBV20-1 combines with J gene TRBJ2-3, with 8 bases identical to TRBD1. This CDR3 region has 14 residues. Germline CDR1 reads DFQATT; CDR2 reads SNEGSKA (reference sequence). V trimming: 3 bases; J trimming: 3 bases; junction bases outside the gene matches: 5. The CDR3 spells CSASFQGATDTQYF. The CDR3 DNA sequence: TGCAGTGCTAGTTTTCAGGGGGCAACAGATACGCAGTATTTT.

J is TRBJ2-6 and V is TRBV5-1; D is unresolved. The CDR3 sequence is 16 residues long. The germline CDR1 and CDR2 sequences are SGHRS and YFSETQ. The V end was cut by 0 bases, the J end by 0 bases, with 7 bases between. The CDR3 DNA is TGCGCCAGCAGCTTGGGATCAAGCTCTGGGGCCAACGTCCTGACTTTC. This translates into CASSLGSSSGANVLTF.

In its sample, this clonotype was seen many times. V is TRBV15 and J is TRBJ2-3; 11 bases are shared with TRBD1. V lost 8 bases, J lost 1 base, and 2 bases stayed unmatched. This CDR3 spans 14 amino acids. Per the germline V gene, CDR1 is LNHNV and CDR2 is YYDKDF (reference sequence). CDR3 protein: CATLGQGGTDTQYF. The CDR3 nucleotides are TGTGCCACCCTGGGACAGGGGGGCACAGATACGCAGTATTTT.

The rearrangement joins TRBV7-2 to TRBJ2-1, with D possibly being TRBD2 (6 bases). V lost 2 bases, J lost 10 bases, and 18 bases lay in between. Germline values: CDR1 SGHTA, CDR2 FQGNSA. CDR3 length: 15 residues. The chain's CDR3 is CASSLWISGPWEQFF. The CDR3 nucleotides are TGTGCCAGCAGCTTATGGATTAGCGGCCCTTGGGAGCAGTTCTTC.

The J gene is TRBJ2-1, the V gene TRBV9; no clear D. Trimming stripped 2 bases from V and 9 bases from J, with 15 bases between. There are 14 residues in the CDR3. CDR1 is SGDLS and CDR2 is YYNGEE in the germline V gene. The CDR3 sequence: CASSVGPRHSEQFF. The DNA of the CDR3 is TGTGCCAGCAGCGTTGGGCCACGCCACAGTGAGCAGTTCTTC.

The V gene is TRBV11-3, the J gene TRBJ2-1, with 10 bases fitting TRBD2. J was trimmed by 5 bases and V by 3 bases; bases with no gene match: 7. CDR1 is SGHNT, CDR2 YENEEA, per germline. This CDR3 is 16 amino acids long. As DNA, the CDR3 is TGTGCCAGCAGCTTTATACTAGCGGGATCCAACAATGAGCAGTTCTTC. This encodes CASSFILAGSNNEQFF.

Ten or more counts support this clonotype. The V call is TRBV11-2, the J call TRBJ2-3; TRBD2 matches 9 bases. CDR3 size: 17 residues. With 1 base clipped from V and 4 bases from J, the junction kept 9 bases outside the gene matches. The germline V gene encodes CDR1 SGHAT and CDR2 FQNNGV. Here the CDR3 DNA reads TGTGCCAGCAGCTTAGTAGCGGGAGTGATCCGGGCAGATACGCAGTATTTT. Protein: CASSLVAGVIRADTQYF.

CDR3 nucleotide sequence: TGTGCCAGCAGCCAGACCACAGATACGCAGTATTTT. Encoded protein: CASSQTTDTQYF. The chain carries TRBV11-2 and TRBJ2-3, with D uncertain. CDR1 and CDR2 from the germline V gene are SGHAT and FQNNGV. V lost 5 bases and J 2 bases, leaving 5 bases between the germline ends. This CDR3 is 12 amino acids long.

V gene TRBV5-1 combines with J gene TRBJ2-1; D remains unclear. Germline CDR1 and CDR2: SGHRS and YFSETQ. The germline V and J ends were trimmed by 9 bases and 4 bases, with 20 bases remaining between them. The CDR3 runs to 15 residues. This chain's CDR3 is CATYYVPMGYNEQFF. DNA of the CDR3: TGCGCCACCTACTACGTCCCAATGGGTTACAATGAGCAGTTCTTC.

This clonotype was found many times. The chain carries TRBV15 and TRBJ2-5, with 12 bases that match TRBD2. J gave up 0 bases and V 8 bases, and 4 bases lay outside the gene matches. Germline CDR1 and CDR2: LNHNV and YYDKDF (reference sequence). The length of the CDR3 is 15 residues. This chain's CDR3 is CATGLAGSYQETQYF. The CDR3 DNA sequence: TGTGCCACCGGACTAGCGGGGTCGTACCAAGAGACCCAGTACTTC.

This chain connects TRBV10-2 to TRBJ2-7; 11 bases agree with TRBD2. From germline, CDR1 is WSHSY and CDR2 SAAADI. The CDR3 has 13 amino acids. The V segment lost 8 bases and the J segment 7 bases; nucleotides outside the gene matches: 7. CDR3 amino acids: CASGGLAEGEQYF. DNA of the CDR3: TGCGCCAGCGGGGGACTAGCGGAGGGGGAGCAGTACTTC.

This clonotype was detected a few times. The chain uses TRBV12-3 or TRBV12-4 and TRBJ2-1; D is ambiguous. V lost 2 bases, J lost 13 bases, and 15 bases lay in between. The CDR3 is made up of 13 amino acids. CDR3 nucleotides: TGTGCCAGCAGTTTACTGCTGGGGTCGGAACAGTTCTTC. Protein sequence: CASSLLLGSEQFF.

This clonotype was observed a few times. The V call is TRBV20-1, the J call TRBJ2-4, with D unresolved. Germline V gene lookup returns CDR1 DFQATT and CDR2 SNEGSKA (reference sequence). CDR3 length equals 15 residues. The germline V and J ends were trimmed by 1 base and 4 bases, with 14 bases remaining between them. The CDR3 DNA reads as TGCAGTGCTAGAGGCCCGAGCGTCCAAAAAAACATTCAGTACTTC. This translates into CSARGPSVQKNIQYF.

This clonotype was seen repeatedly, ten times or more. The chain joins TRBV12-3 or TRBV12-4 to TRBJ2-2; 8 nucleotides match TRBD2. V was clipped by 6 bases and J by 1 base; unmatched bases: 4. The CDR3 sequence is 15 residues long. This chain's CDR3 is CASRGAGVNTGELFF. Here the CDR3 DNA reads TGTGCCAGCAGGGGAGCGGGAGTGAACACCGGGGAGCTGTTTTTT.

The chain links TRBV6-4 to TRBJ2-7; D uncertain. V shed 6 bases and J shed 2 bases, with 5 bases lying between them. Germline CDR1 MRHNA, CDR2 SNTAGT. The CDR3 sequence is 11 residues long. The CDR3 loop is CASRLAYEQYF. The CDR3 bases are TGTGCCAGCAGGTTAGCCTACGAGCAGTACTTC.

The gene calls are TRBV15 and TRBJ2-1; D gene unclear. The CDR3 runs 15 residues. Germline loops: CDR1 LNHNV, CDR2 YYDKDF (reference sequence). The germline V and J ends were trimmed by 8 bases and 0 bases, with 14 bases remaining between them. The CDR3 DNA reads as TGTGCCACCGCCCAGATTGTCAGCTCCTACAATGAGCAGTTCTTC. This sequence encodes CATAQIVSSYNEQFF.